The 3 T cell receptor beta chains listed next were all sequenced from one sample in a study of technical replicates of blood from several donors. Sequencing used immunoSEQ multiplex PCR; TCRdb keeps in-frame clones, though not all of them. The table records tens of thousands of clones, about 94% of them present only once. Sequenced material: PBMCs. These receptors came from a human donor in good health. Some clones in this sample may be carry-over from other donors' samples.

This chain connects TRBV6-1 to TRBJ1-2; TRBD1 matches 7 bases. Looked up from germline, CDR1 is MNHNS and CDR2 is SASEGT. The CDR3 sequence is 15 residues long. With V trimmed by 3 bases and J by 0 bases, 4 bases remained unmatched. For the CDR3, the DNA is TGTGCCAGCAGTGAGACAGGGCATACTAACTATGGCTACACCTTC. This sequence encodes CASSETGHTNYGYTF.

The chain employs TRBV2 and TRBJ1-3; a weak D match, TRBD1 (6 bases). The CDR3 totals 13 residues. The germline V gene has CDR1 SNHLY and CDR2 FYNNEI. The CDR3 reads CGGRQSSGNTIYF. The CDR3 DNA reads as TGTGGGGGGCGGCAAAGCTCTGGAAACACCATATATTTT.

The CDR3 sequence is CASSPGAGGQPQHF. The CDR3 region has the DNA TGTGCCAGCTCGCCCGGGGCCGGGGGTCAGCCCCAGCATTTT. V is TRBV18 and J is TRBJ1-5; D may be TRBD1 (5 bases). V was clipped by 6 bases and J by 6 bases, with 15 bases between them. The germline V gene encodes CDR1 KGHSH and CDR2 LQKENI. The CDR3 runs 14 residues.